Sequencing of this T cell receptor (beta chain) was carried out in a study of blood T cells in healthy people across ages. A J-beta primer mix and a sample-barcoded 5' primer were used in a second PCR of roughly 6 to 11 cycles. TCRdb analysed the 5' RACE reads with MiXCR anew, one entry per CDR3 protein. The sample lists 1.5 million to 2 million distinct CDR3 sequences, roughly 30% seen once, with 7.7% in the top ten. This CDR3 is built from 14 residues. V trimming: 5 bases; J trimming: 9 bases; junction bases outside the gene matches: 10. Germline CDR1 is ENHRY and CDR2 is SYGVKD. The sequence was collected from a young woman in good health. The specimen was blood. The gene calls are TRBV10-3 and TRBJ1-5; 7 positions agree with TRBD1. The CDR3 region has the DNA TGTGCCATCAGTCCCGGACAGGATTTGTCGCCCCAGCATTTT. Its protein product is CAISPGQDLSPQHF.